Shown below are 6 T cell receptor beta chains from a single sample sequenced in a study of response to subunit inactivated influenza vaccine. A single record per CDR3 protein comes from TCRdb applying MiXCR to the RT-PCR reads. Of about 540,000 distinct CDR3 sequences listed, 13% to 15% were seen once; the top ten hold approximately 10%. Source: PBMCs from blood, taken less than 13 days after vaccination. All receptors derive from a man in his fifties or sixties who received an inactivated influenza vaccine.

This clonotype was picked up a small number of times. The chain joins TRBV7-2 to TRBJ1-1, with unresolved D. This CDR3 has 11 amino acids. The V gene's germline CDR1 is SGHTA and CDR2 FQGNSA. The V end lost 8 bases, the J end lost 12 bases, and 16 bases lay between the germline ends. The CDR3 region is CASFRAGTTFF. The CDR3 region has the DNA TGTGCCAGCTTTAGGGCGGGAACGACTTTCTTT.

Many counts were recorded for this clonotype. The chain joins TRBV18 to TRBJ2-3; no clear D gene. V was cut by 1 base and J by 10 bases, with 15 bases left in between. The CDR3 is 14 residues long. Germline V gene sequence: CDR1 KGHSH, CDR2 LQKENI. In nucleotides, the CDR3 is TGTGCCAGCTCACCACGGGTTGAGCTATCCGCGCAGTATTTT. Protein product: CASSPRVELSAQYF.

Ten or more counts support this clonotype. The J gene is TRBJ2-1, the V gene TRBV28; tentatively, D is TRBD1 or TRBD2 (6 bases each). CDR3 size: 11 residues. CDR1 is MDHEN and CDR2 is SYDVKM in the germline V gene. CDR3 in amino acids: CAHEGGNEQFF. CDR3 coding DNA: TGTGCTCATGAGGGGGGCAATGAGCAGTTCTTC.

The chain joins TRBV3-1 to TRBJ1-2; 9 nucleotides agree with TRBD1. The V segment lost 3 bases and the J segment 8 bases; nucleotides outside the gene matches: 4. The CDR3 covers 13 residues. CDR1 and CDR2 from the germline V gene are LGHDT and YNNKEL (reference sequence). CDR3 amino acids: CASSQWTGEGYTF. The CDR3 coding sequence is TGTGCCAGCAGCCAGTGGACAGGGGAAGGCTACACCTTC.

This clonotype occurred many times. V and J are TRBV12-3 or TRBV12-4 and TRBJ2-7; 10 bases match TRBD2. Trimming took 5 bases from V and 0 from J; bases not matched to a gene: 4. The CDR3 is made up of 15 amino acids. The CDR3 here is CASSLSGGVSYEQYF. In DNA form, the CDR3 reads TGTGCCAGCAGTCTGAGCGGGGGGGTCTCCTACGAGCAGTACTTC.

This clonotype has a count of ten or more. The chain has TRBV7-2 and TRBJ2-7, with a weak D call TRBD1 (5 bases). From germline, CDR1 is SGHTA and CDR2 FQGNSA. The CDR3 is 16 residues long. V was clipped by 0 bases and J by 2 bases, with 14 bases between them. The DNA for the CDR3 is TGTGCCAGCAGCTTAGCAGGGGTTAAGGGCACCTACGAGCAGTACTTC. Its protein product is CASSLAGVKGTYEQYF. Full variable domain (missing parts from reference TRBV7-2 and TRBJ2-7): GAGVSQSPSNKVTEKGKDVELRCDPISGHTALYWYRQSLGQGLEFLIYFQGNSAPDKSGLPSDRFSAERTGGSVSTLTIQRTQQEDSAVYLCASSLAGVKGTYEQYFGPGTRLTVT.